A selection of T cell receptor beta chains follows, all from one sample in a study of glioma-infiltrating T cells. One entry per CDR3 protein, called by TCRdb with MiXCR from the multiplex PCR reads. The sample records about 400,000 distinct CDR3 sequences, roughly two fifths being singletons. Material for sequencing was glioma tissue, nonneoplastic brain tissue, or PBMCs (not recorded which). Receptors originate from a human donor with low-grade glioma or glioblastoma, undergoing nonglioma brain surgery, or in good health (not recorded which). Each CDR3 is given with its conserved first and last residue. Each record gives: D gene, clone size, J gene, V gene, CDR3 DNA, CDR3 protein. The D gene is left open where the match is weak. Expanded clones are given a class, and other clones once, few, many or no size at all.

d_gene: .; abundance: few; j_gene: TRBJ1-6; v_gene: TRBV20-1; CDR3nt: TGCAGTGCTACAAGGACGGCTCTATTTGGTTCACCCCTCCACTTT; CDR3aa: CSATRTALFGSPLHF
d_gene: .; abundance: many; j_gene: TRBJ2-2; v_gene: TRBV27; CDR3nt: TGTGCCAGCAGTTTTGGGACTTATAACACCGGGGAGCTGTTTTTT; CDR3aa: CASSFGTYNTGELFF
d_gene: .; abundance: many; j_gene: TRBJ2-7; v_gene: TRBV6-2/TRBV6-3; CDR3nt: TGTGCCAGCACTCCGCGACAGGGCAGCGGGAGCTCCTACGAGCAGTACTTC; CDR3aa: CASTPRQGSGSSYEQYF
d_gene: .; abundance: many; j_gene: TRBJ2-5; v_gene: TRBV27; CDR3nt: TGTGCCAGCAGTTTGGCCCAGTACTTC; CDR3aa: CASSLAQYF
d_gene: TRBD2; abundance: .; j_gene: TRBJ2-7; v_gene: TRBV4-1; CDR3nt: TGCGCCAGCAAGCTTGGTCTAGCGGACTCCTACGAGCAGTACTTC; CDR3aa: CASKLGLADSYEQYF
d_gene: .; abundance: few; j_gene: TRBJ2-1; v_gene: TRBV6-1; CDR3nt: TGTGCCTGCAGTTACGTTGCGGGGAATGAGCAGTTCTTC; CDR3aa: CACSYVAGNEQFF
d_gene: .; abundance: few; j_gene: TRBJ1-5; v_gene: TRBV9; CDR3nt: TGTGCCAGCAGCCCGAGGGCCATTCCCGGGCCCCAGCATTTT; CDR3aa: CASSPRAIPGPQHF
d_gene: .; abundance: .; j_gene: TRBJ2-1; v_gene: TRBV2; CDR3nt: TGTGCCAGCAGTGAAAGGGCGAGGCTCTTTGAGCAGTTCTTC; CDR3aa: CASSERARLFEQFF
d_gene: .; abundance: few; j_gene: TRBJ1-1; v_gene: TRBV7-6; CDR3nt: TGTGCCAGCAGCCGGGGGTTAGGAGGGGACACTGAAGCTTTCTTT; CDR3aa: CASSRGLGGDTEAFF
d_gene: .; abundance: .; j_gene: TRBJ1-1; v_gene: TRBV5-4; CDR3nt: TGCGCCAGCAGCTTAATGTCCCGGATGAACACTGAAGCTTTCTTT; CDR3aa: CASSLMSRMNTEAFF
d_gene: TRBD1; abundance: few; j_gene: TRBJ2-5; v_gene: TRBV15; CDR3nt: TGTGCCACCAGCGTGGACAGGGGTAGTCAAGAGACCCAGTACTTC; CDR3aa: CATSVDRGSQETQYF
d_gene: .; abundance: .; j_gene: TRBJ2-5; v_gene: TRBV11-2; CDR3nt: TGTGCCAGCAGCTTAGGACTGGGCCCCCAAGAGACCCAGTGCTTC; CDR3aa: CASSLGLGPQETQCF
d_gene: .; abundance: few; j_gene: TRBJ2-5; v_gene: TRBV14; CDR3nt: TGTGCCAGCAGCCAAGAGAGGGGCGGTGGGCTGCAAGAGACCCAGTACTTC; CDR3aa: CASSQERGGGLQETQYF
d_gene: TRBD1; abundance: .; j_gene: TRBJ2-3; v_gene: TRBV30; CDR3nt: TGTGCCTGGAGTGAGGGACAGGCTACAGATACGCAGTATTTT; CDR3aa: CAWSEGQATDTQYF